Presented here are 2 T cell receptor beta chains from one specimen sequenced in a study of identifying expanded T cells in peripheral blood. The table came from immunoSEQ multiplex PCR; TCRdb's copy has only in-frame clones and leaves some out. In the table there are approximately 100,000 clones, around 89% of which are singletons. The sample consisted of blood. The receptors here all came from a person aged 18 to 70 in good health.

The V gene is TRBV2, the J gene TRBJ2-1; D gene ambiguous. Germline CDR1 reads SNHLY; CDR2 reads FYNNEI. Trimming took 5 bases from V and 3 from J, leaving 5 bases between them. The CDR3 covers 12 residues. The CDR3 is CASSSGYNEQFF. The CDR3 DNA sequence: TGTGCCAGCAGTAGTGGCTACAATGAGCAGTTCTTC.

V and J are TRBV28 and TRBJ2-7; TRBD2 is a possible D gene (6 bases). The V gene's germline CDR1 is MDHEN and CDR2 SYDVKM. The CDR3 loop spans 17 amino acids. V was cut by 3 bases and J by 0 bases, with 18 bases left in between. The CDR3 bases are TGTGCCAGCAGTTTCCTGCCGGGACTCGTTACCTCCTACGAGCAGTACTTC. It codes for CASSFLPGLVTSYEQYF. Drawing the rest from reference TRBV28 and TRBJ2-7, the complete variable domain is DVKVTQSSRYLVKRTGEKVFLECVQDMDHENMFWYRQDPGLGLRLIYFSYDVKMKEKGDIPEGYSVSREKKERFSLILESASTNQTSMYLCASSFLPGLVTSYEQYFGPGTRLTVT.